This T cell receptor (beta chain) is from a study of blood T cell repertoires in COVID-19. Clones were read by immunoSEQ multiplex PCR, and TCRdb kept only the in-frame ones, dropping some. Here the sample spans around 100,000 clones, approximately 80% being singletons. Germline V lookup: CDR1 KGHSH, CDR2 LQKENI. V was pared by 0 bases and J by 12 bases, with 7 bases of the junction left unmatched. This CDR3 is 13 amino acids long. The sample taken for sequencing was peripheral blood. The origin of this receptor is a man aged 60-69 years with acute or convalescent COVID-19. The chain carries TRBV18 and TRBJ2-7; TRBD1 matches 8 bases. This CDR3 reads CASSPPGQAPWYF. The CDR3 region has the DNA TGTGCCAGCTCACCACCGGGACAGGCACCCTGGTACTTC.